The present entry profiles one TCR beta chain with its context. The data were obtained in a study of blood T cell repertoires in COVID-19. Turning to the study itself: Sources were T cells, B-cell-depleted T cells, or PBMCs; the material itself was cDNA or gDNA.

The CDR3 contains 15 residues. The junction had 5 bases not matched to a gene; V was cut back by 2 bases and J by 4 bases. Some clones are missing from TCRdb's copy, which holds only in-frame ones; the method was immunoSEQ multiplex PCR. The sample has approximately 350,000 clones; over 75% are singletons. The sequenced sample was PBMCs or T cells enriched from blood (not recorded which). The TCR comes from a man aged 18 to 29 who had recovered from COVID-19. The V and J genes are TRBV23-1 and TRBJ1-5; 7 nucleotides agree with TRBD1. TRBV23-1 is reported as an ORF; its role is uncertain. The CDR3 DNA reads as TGCGCCAGCAGTCAACGACAGGGAATAAATCAGCCCCAGCATTTT. Its translation is CASSQRQGINQPQHF.